This T cell receptor (beta chain) appears in the sequencing data of a study of T-cell reconstitution after alpha-beta-depleted transplantation in children. V was pared by 10 bases and J by 0 bases, with 17 bases between. CDR1 is WNHNN and CDR2 is SYGVQD in the germline V gene (reference sequence). The CDR3 runs to 15 residues. The library targeted TCRbeta and was prepared with unique molecular identifiers. TCRdb re-derived calls from the PCR reads in MiXCR, one entry per CDR3 protein. This table has 150,000 to 250,000 distinct CDR3 sequences, roughly 15% appearing once. This clonotype was observed many times.

The gene calls are TRBV10-1 and TRBJ2-3, with a tentative D call TRBD1 (5 bases). Material: PBMCs from the stem cell graft donor, obtained from the stem cell graft. This TCR came from a human donor who donated a stem cell graft to a child with acute lymphoblastic leukemia. In nucleotides, the CDR3 is TGCGCCACCGCAATGGACAAAACTAGCACAGATACGCAGTATTTT. The encoded protein is CATAMDKTSTDTQYF.